This entry lists 28 T cell receptor beta chains sequenced from one sample in a study of T cells after yellow fever vaccination. MiXCR was run by TCRdb on the 5' RACE reads, yielding one entry per CDR3 protein. The sample consists of 350,000 to 450,000 distinct CDR3 sequences, around a sixth of them appearing once. The specimen was PBMCs, collected before the yellow fever booster vaccination. Receptors were obtained from a man aged 18 to 29 who received the YFV17D yellow fever vaccine.

This clonotype was detected only once. V is TRBV7-9 and J is TRBJ2-4; no firm D call. The CDR3 runs 9 residues. V was cut by 5 bases and J by 12 bases, with 5 bases left in between. Germline-derived CDR1 and CDR2 are SEHNR and FQNEAQ (reference sequence). The CDR3 is CASSPAQYF. CDR3 DNA sequence: TGTGCCAGCAGCCCCGCTCAGTACTTC.

The rearrangement joins TRBV6-5 to TRBJ1-1; possibly TRBD1 for D (5 bases). V was trimmed by 0 bases and J by 7 bases, leaving 9 bases between them. This CDR3 region has 13 residues. Germline-derived CDR1 and CDR2 are MNHEY and SVGAGI. The CDR3 DNA reads as TGTGCCAGCAGTTACTCCGGGGGGGGTGAAGCTTTCTTT. This sequence encodes CASSYSGGGEAFF.

The chain links TRBV4-2 to TRBJ2-7; TRBD2 agrees at 8 bases. The J segment lost 4 bases and the V segment lost 0 bases, leaving 5 bases of the junction unmatched. The length of the CDR3 is 15 residues. CDR1 is LGHNA and CDR2 is YNFKEQ in the germline V gene. Here the CDR3 DNA reads TGTGCCAGCAGCCAAGAACCTAGCGGGTCGTACGAGCAGTACGTC. It is translated as CASSQEPSGSYEQYV.

This clonotype has more than one count but fewer than ten. The chain carries TRBV6-1 and TRBJ2-7; no clear D gene. Trimming took off 0 bases at V and 3 bases at J, with 18 bases between the two ends. This CDR3 comprises 17 residues. Germline V gene lookup returns CDR1 MNHNS and CDR2 SASEGT. CDR3: CASSEAPATGLDYEQYF. The CDR3 nucleotides are TGTGCCAGCAGTGAAGCTCCCGCGACGGGTCTAGACTACGAGCAGTACTTC.

In this sample, this clonotype turned up many times. The CDR3 DNA reads TGCGCCAGCAGCCCCTACAGAATGAACACTGAAGCTTTCTTT. Translation: CASSPYRMNTEAFF. This chain connects TRBV5-1 to TRBJ1-1; D gene uncertain. Looked up from germline, CDR1 is SGHRS and CDR2 is YFSETQ. The CDR3 covers 14 residues. V was shortened by 4 bases and J by 0 bases, with 10 bases between the two germline ends. Full variable domain (rest looked up from reference TRBV5-1 and TRBJ1-1): KAGVTQTPRYLIKTRGQQVTLSCSPISGHRSVSWYQQTPGQGLQFLFEYFSETQRNKGNFPGRFSGRQFSNSRSEMNVSTLELGDSALYLCASSPYRMNTEAFFGQGTRLTVV.

The V and J genes are TRBV6-5 and TRBJ2-3; 7 bases match TRBD1. With V trimmed by 10 bases and J by 3 bases, 10 bases remained unmatched. The CDR3 is 14 amino acids. Germline loops: CDR1 MNHEY, CDR2 SVGAGI. CDR3 in DNA: TGTGCCACGCCTCGGGGACAGATTACAGATACGCAGTATTTT. It translates to CATPRGQITDTQYF.

The table lists this clonotype with a few counts. CDR3 region: CASSQGGGYEKLFF. DNA of the CDR3: TGTGCCAGCAGCCAAGGGGGCGGGTATGAAAAACTGTTTTTT. The V gene is TRBV4-2, the J gene TRBJ1-4, with D possibly being TRBD1 (5 bases). Germline CDR1 LGHNA, CDR2 YNFKEQ. V gave up 1 base and J gave up 6 bases, with 9 bases separating them. The CDR3 has 14 amino acids.

This clonotype has a handful of counts. The chain has TRBV4-3 and TRBJ2-3, with 10 bases matching TRBD2. Germline values: CDR1 LGHNA, CDR2 YSLEER. This CDR3 is 18 amino acids long. The junction had 11 bases not matched to a gene; V was cut back by 0 bases and J by 5 bases. CDR3 in amino acids: CASSQDSLSGGGIDTQYF. The CDR3 nucleotides read TGCGCCAGCAGCCAAGATAGCCTGAGCGGGGGGGGTATAGATACGCAGTATTTT.

Many counts were recorded for this clonotype. The V gene is TRBV29-1, the J gene TRBJ1-4, with D maybe TRBD1 (5 bases). This CDR3 has 12 residues. The V end was cut by 7 bases, the J end by 8 bases, with 14 bases between. Germline values: CDR1 SQVTM, CDR2 ANQGSEA. Written as DNA, the CDR3 is TGCAGCGCCGGGACCCCTAGAGAAAAACTGTTTTTT. It yields the protein CSAGTPREKLFF.

This clonotype turned up a few times. The chain uses TRBV5-1 and TRBJ2-1; 12 bases are a match to TRBD2. Germline CDR1 is SGHRS and CDR2 is YFSETQ. V was clipped by 0 bases and J by 8 bases; unmatched bases: 3. This CDR3 spans 15 amino acids. For the CDR3, the DNA is TGCGCCAGCAGCTTGGCCCTAGCGGGGGGGTATGAGCAGTTCTTC. This encodes CASSLALAGGYEQFF.

Only one count was recorded for this clonotype. The DNA for the CDR3 is TGTGCCAGCAGCCCCCTCTTGGGAGGTCAAGAGACCCAGTACTTC. It is translated as CASSPLLGGQETQYF. The chain carries TRBV7-3 and TRBJ2-5; a weak D match, TRBD2 (6 bases). In germline, CDR1 is SGHTA, CDR2 FQGTGA. Trimming removed 5 bases at V and 2 bases at J, with 15 bases between. CDR3 length: 15 residues. The whole variable domain, filled in from reference TRBV7-3 and TRBJ2-5, reads GAGVSQTPSNKVTEKGKYVELRCDPISGHTALYWYRQSLGQGPEFLIYFQGTGAADDSGLPNDRFFAVRPEGSVSTLKIQRTERGDSAVYLCASSPLLGGQETQYFGPGTRLLVL.

The V and J genes are TRBV4-3 and TRBJ1-2; D remains unclear. Deletions cut 5 bases from V and 5 bases from J, with 15 bases between. The CDR3 spans 14 residues. Germline CDR1 and CDR2: LGHNA and YSLEER. CDR3 region: CASSSGSTLYGYTF. The CDR3 DNA reads as TGCGCCAGCAGCTCAGGATCCACCCTTTATGGCTACACCTTC.

This clonotype was recorded a few times. V is TRBV12-3 or TRBV12-4 and J is TRBJ2-5; D is perhaps TRBD1 (5 bases). V lost 11 bases to trimming and J lost 0 bases, with 13 bases between them. The CDR3 is 13 residues long. Here the CDR3 reads CAGDREDQETQYF. CDR3 nucleotide sequence: TGTGCCGGCGACAGAGAGGACCAAGAGACCCAGTACTTC.

The rearrangement joins TRBV11-2 to TRBJ2-3; D is uncertain. Germline V lookup: CDR1 SGHAT, CDR2 FQNNGV. The germline V and J ends were trimmed by 8 bases and 0 bases, with 12 bases remaining between them. The CDR3 runs 14 residues. This chain's CDR3 is CASHAPSSTDTQYF. For the CDR3, the DNA is TGTGCCAGCCATGCCCCTAGTAGCACAGATACGCAGTATTTT.

The chain has TRBV12-3 or TRBV12-4 and TRBJ1-2, with D unclear. Trimming removed 4 bases at V and 8 bases at J, with 11 bases between. The CDR3 runs 12 residues. Written as DNA, the CDR3 is TGTGCCAGCAGTTACGGGCCCGGAGGCTACACCTTC. Translated, it gives CASSYGPGGYTF.

This chain links TRBV20-1 with TRBJ2-2; D unresolved. This CDR3 is 14 amino acids long. Germline V gene sequence: CDR1 DFQATT, CDR2 SNEGSKA (reference sequence). V lost 3 bases, J lost 1 base, and 9 bases lay in between. CDR3 bases: TGCAGTGCTAGTTTCCAGCTGAACACCGGGGAGCTGTTTTTT. The encoded protein is CSASFQLNTGELFF.

The chain employs TRBV2 and TRBJ2-2, with TRBD1 as a possible D gene (5 bases). V was clipped by 6 bases and J by 7 bases, with 12 bases between them. CDR3 length: 13 amino acids. From germline, CDR1 is SNHLY and CDR2 FYNNEI. The chain's CDR3 is CASSQGSFGELFF. CDR3 DNA sequence: TGTGCCAGCAGCCAGGGTTCTTTCGGGGAGCTGTTTTTT.

This clonotype appeared once. The rearrangement links TRBV6-2 or TRBV6-3 to TRBJ1-2; D is undetermined. There are 12 residues in the CDR3. V was pared by 2 bases and J by 7 bases, with 8 bases between. The V gene's germline CDR1 is MNHEY and CDR2 SVGEGT. DNA for the CDR3: TGTGCCAGCAGTTACGAAGGTCGTGGCTACACCTTC. Protein sequence: CASSYEGRGYTF.

The chain is built from TRBV7-9 and TRBJ2-5; TRBD2 agrees at 7 bases. Trimming at V came to 2 bases and at J to 2 bases, leaving 14 bases not matched to a gene. This CDR3 region has 18 residues. Germline-derived CDR1 and CDR2 are SEHNR and FQNEAQ (reference sequence). The CDR3 nucleotides read TGTGCCAGCAGCTTACCGGGTCGAGGAGAGCGGGGTCAAGAGACCCAGTACTTC. Amino acids: CASSLPGRGERGQETQYF.

The CDR3 coding sequence is TGTGCCAGCAGTGAAGCCAGGGGGGCAGATACGCAGTATTTT. It codes for CASSEARGADTQYF. The rearrangement links TRBV6-4 to TRBJ2-3; D may be TRBD1 (7 bases). Trimming cost V 3 bases and J 4 bases, with 11 bases left between them. CDR3 length: 14 amino acids. Germline CDR1 is MRHNA and CDR2 is SNTAGT.

The CDR3 sequence is CASSPQGFENTEAFF. DNA of the CDR3: TGTGCCAGCAGTCCTCAGGGTTTCGAGAACACTGAAGCTTTCTTT. V is TRBV12-3 or TRBV12-4 and J is TRBJ1-1; the D gene is possibly TRBD1 (5 bases). The CDR3 has 15 amino acids. Trimming pared 5 bases from V and 1 base from J, leaving 14 bases between.

The chain carries TRBV5-1 and TRBJ1-2; D call uncertain. V dropped 0 bases and J dropped 2 bases, with 8 bases sitting between them. The CDR3 runs to 14 residues. Germline assignment: CDR1 SGHRS and CDR2 YFSETQ. CDR3 DNA: TGCGCCAGCAGCTTGGACGTGGGAAACTATGGCTACACCTTC. This translates into CASSLDVGNYGYTF. The entire variable domain, with the rest obtained from reference TRBV5-1 and TRBJ1-2, is as follows: KAGVTQTPRYLIKTRGQQVTLSCSPISGHRSVSWYQQTPGQGLQFLFEYFSETQRNKGNFPGRFSGRQFSNSRSEMNVSTLELGDSALYLCASSLDVGNYGYTFGSGTRLTVV.

This clonotype was observed a few times. The chain couples TRBV7-2 to TRBJ1-4; tentative D call: TRBD1 (6 bases). Trimming left V 5 bases short and J 0 bases short, with 13 bases between. The CDR3 contains 16 residues. CDR1 and CDR2 from the germline V gene are SGHTA and FQGNSA. The CDR3 protein is CASSEQGPATNEKLFF. Written as DNA, the CDR3 is TGTGCCAGCAGCGAACAGGGCCCGGCAACTAATGAAAAACTGTTTTTT.

This chain links TRBV5-1 with TRBJ2-7, with 7 positions matching TRBD1. The germline CDR1 and CDR2 sequences are SGHRS and YFSETQ. The CDR3 has 15 residues. J gave up 3 bases and V 0 bases, and 6 bases lay outside the gene matches. Written as DNA, the CDR3 is TGCGCCAGCAGCTTGGGGGATTGGGACAGCTACGAGCAGTACTTC. Amino acids: CASSLGDWDSYEQYF. The complete variable domain, with remaining parts taken from reference TRBV5-1 and TRBJ2-7, reads KAGVTQTPRYLIKTRGQQVTLSCSPISGHRSVSWYQQTPGQGLQFLFEYFSETQRNKGNFPGRFSGRQFSNSRSEMNVSTLELGDSALYLCASSLGDWDSYEQYFGPGTRLTVT.

This chain uses TRBV4-2 with TRBJ1-1; TRBD1 might be the D (6 bases). Looked up from germline, CDR1 is LGHNA and CDR2 is YNFKEQ. Trimming cost V 3 bases and J 10 bases, with 15 bases left between them. CDR3 length: 13 amino acids. The CDR3 coding sequence is TGTGCCAGCAGCCAGTCTACAGGGAGAGGAGCTTTCTTT. This gives the protein CASSQSTGRGAFF.

Many counts were recorded for this clonotype. The chain couples TRBV7-6 to TRBJ2-5, with 9 bases that match TRBD2. The CDR3 runs 16 residues. Unmatched junction bases numbered 13, after V lost 6 bases and J lost 5 bases. The V gene's germline CDR1 is SGHVS and CDR2 FNYEAQ. CDR3 loop: CASRRALAGRVETQYF. In nucleotides, the CDR3 is TGTGCCAGCAGACGAGCCCTAGCGGGGAGGGTGGAGACCCAGTACTTC.

This clonotype was counted only a few times. J is TRBJ2-5 and V is TRBV27, with 11 positions matching TRBD2. V shed 2 bases and J 5 bases; nucleotides not matched to a gene: 7. The CDR3 length is 16 residues. Germline loops: CDR1 MNHEY, CDR2 SMNVEV (reference sequence). CDR3 in DNA: TGTGCCAGCAGTTTACGCCTAGCGGGGGGATGGGAGACCCAGTACTTC. Translating it yields CASSLRLAGGWETQYF.

This chain links TRBV30 with TRBJ2-7; D is possibly TRBD1 (6 bases). This CDR3 has 12 amino acids. CDR1 and CDR2 (germline): GTSNPN, SVGIG (reference sequence). Trimming removed 2 bases at V and 3 bases at J, with 8 bases between. As DNA, the CDR3 is TGTGCCTGGAGTCAACAGGGCTACGAGCAGTACTTC. It is translated as CAWSQQGYEQYF.